Below are 27 T cell receptor beta chains sequenced from a single sample in a study of blood T cell repertoires in COVID-19 (dated by TCRdb to about 2020). Library construction relied on the immunoSEQ multiplex PCR assay. In its TCRdb copy, this immuneACCESS table keeps in-frame sequences only and misses some clones. Where compared with another copy, unresolved V genes explain less than half of these, and the others have no known cause. This sample has about 290,000 clones in its table, and approximately 80% of those were observed once. The ten largest clones take up approximately 4.1% of the sample. The sample taken for sequencing was peripheral blood. These receptors all stem from a woman aged 45 to 65 with active or convalescent COVID-19.

The chain couples TRBV14 to TRBJ2-2; D perhaps matches TRBD2 (6 bases). The CDR3 covers 16 residues. Germline V gene sequence: CDR1 SGHDN, CDR2 FVKESK. The V and J ends lost 4 bases and 0 bases respectively, with 12 bases between them. CDR3: CASSPWAGPNTGELFF. The CDR3 nucleotides are TGTGCCAGCAGCCCCTGGGCGGGACCGAACACCGGGGAGCTGTTTTTT.

The CDR3 here is CASSIPGQGGEQYF. The CDR3, as DNA: TGTGCCAGTAGTATCCCAGGACAGGGCGGAGAGCAGTACTTC. The rearrangement links TRBV19 to TRBJ2-7; 8 nucleotides agree with TRBD1. This CDR3 region has 14 residues. The trim removed 3 bases at V and 7 bases at J, leaving 8 bases unmatched. Germline V gene lookup returns CDR1 LNHDA and CDR2 SQIVND (reference sequence).

The chain carries TRBV29-1 and TRBJ1-3; 8 bases fit TRBD1. The junction had 6 bases not matched to a gene; V was cut back by 6 bases and J by 5 bases. CDR3 size: 13 residues. From germline, CDR1 is SQVTM and CDR2 ANQGSEA. The CDR3 DNA is TGCAGCGTCGGACAGGGCTTTCGAAACACCATATATTTT. This translates into CSVGQGFRNTIYF.

This clone appeared a few times. The chain is built from TRBV28 and TRBJ1-2; 9 bases are a match to TRBD1. The CDR3 loop spans 16 amino acids. V shed 3 bases and J 4 bases; nucleotides not matched to a gene: 9. Germline loops: CDR1 MDHEN, CDR2 SYDVKM. CDR3 amino acids: CASSFPDRGLFYGYTF. CDR3 nucleotides: TGTGCCAGCAGTTTCCCGGACAGGGGCCTCTTCTATGGCTACACCTTC.

With respect to this clone: An end of the junction differs from the germline gene, which may be a read error. The chain combines TRBV24-1 with TRBJ2-4; TRBD1 matches 7 bases. Germline V gene lookup returns CDR1 KGHDR and CDR2 SFDVKD. This CDR3 spans 15 amino acids. The CDR3: CATSAGTEAKNIQYF. As DNA, the CDR3 is TGTGCCACGAGTGCCGGGACAGAAGCCAAAAACATTCAGTACTTC.

This clone was detected a few times. Other DNA sequences in this sample translate to the same CDR3. The chain has TRBV30 and TRBJ1-6, with 11 bases fitting TRBD1. V lost 3 bases and J lost 7; bases outside the gene matches: 2. Per the germline V gene, CDR1 is GTSNPN and CDR2 is SVGIG (reference sequence). The CDR3 length is 14 residues. CDR3 sequence: CAWRGDRGNSPLHF. The CDR3 DNA follows: TGTGCCTGGAGGGGGGACAGGGGGAATTCACCCCTCCACTTT.

This clone was detected once. The V call is TRBV2, the J call TRBJ2-7; TRBD1 matches at 7 bases. There are 16 residues in the CDR3. The V gene end was trimmed by 7 bases and the J gene end by 3 bases; junction bases not matched to a gene: 15. Germline CDR1 reads SNHLY; CDR2 reads FYNNEI. CDR3 loop: CASMKWIGTENYEQYF. Here the CDR3 DNA reads TGTGCCAGCATGAAATGGATCGGGACAGAAAACTACGAGCAGTACTTC.

The rearrangement uses TRBV4-1 and TRBJ2-7; D gene uncertain. The V gene's germline CDR1 is MGHRA and CDR2 YSYEKL. Trimming pared 1 base from V and 0 bases from J, leaving 13 bases between. There are 16 residues in the CDR3. The CDR3 loop is CASSQGPPPYSYEQYF. CDR3 in DNA: TGCGCCAGCAGCCAAGGTCCCCCGCCCTACTCCTACGAGCAGTACTTC.

The chain links TRBV5-8 to TRBJ2-7, with a possible D match to TRBD2 (6 bases). Trimming left V 2 bases short and J 7 bases short, with 13 bases between. CDR1 and CDR2 from the germline V gene are SGHTS and YDEGEE. The CDR3 is made up of 13 amino acids. The CDR3 bases are TGTGCCAGCAGCTTTACGGGAGTTCGAGAGCAGTACTTC. Translating gives CASSFTGVREQYF.

The chain is built from TRBV5-1 and TRBJ2-3, with 11 bases identical to TRBD2. This CDR3 comprises 17 residues. Germline lookup yields CDR1 SGHRS and CDR2 YFSETQ. V lost 1 base and J lost 2; bases outside the gene matches: 6. CDR3 sequence: CASSLITSGSYTDTQYF. Written as DNA, the CDR3 is TGCGCCAGCAGCTTGATAACTAGCGGGAGTTACACAGATACGCAGTATTTT.

The V and J genes are TRBV5-6 and TRBJ2-7; 11 positions match TRBD1. This CDR3 region has 16 residues. The ends lost 6 bases at V and 0 bases at J; junction bases unmatched: 8. The germline V gene encodes CDR1 SGHDT and CDR2 YYEEEE. The CDR3 region is CASNPTGQGASYEQYF. The CDR3 region has the DNA TGTGCCAGCAACCCCACCGGACAGGGGGCCTCCTACGAGCAGTACTTC. The entire variable domain, with the rest obtained from reference TRBV5-6 and TRBJ2-7, is as follows: DAGVTQSPTHLIKTRGQQVTLRCSPKSGHDTVSWYQQALGQGPQFIFQYYEEEERQRGNFPDRFSGHQFPNYSSELNVNALLLGDSALYLCASNPTGQGASYEQYFGPGTRLTVT.

This chain uses TRBV7-3 with TRBJ2-3, with D hard to call. Per the germline V gene, CDR1 is SGHTA and CDR2 is FQGTGA. This CDR3 spans 12 amino acids. V was shortened by 6 bases and J by 4 bases, with 8 bases between the two germline ends. CDR3 amino acids: CASSSQSDTQYF. The CDR3 DNA follows: TGTGCCAGCAGTTCACAGTCAGATACGCAGTATTTT. The variable domain in full, completed from reference TRBV7-3 and TRBJ2-3, reads GAGVSQTPSNKVTEKGKYVELRCDPISGHTALYWYRQSLGQGPEFLIYFQGTGAADDSGLPNDRFFAVRPEGSVSTLKIQRTERGDSAVYLCASSSQSDTQYFGPGTRLTVL.

V is TRBV11-3 and J is TRBJ1-1; no firm D call. Germline V gene sequence: CDR1 SGHNT, CDR2 YENEEA. This CDR3 is 13 amino acids long. The ends were cut back, 0 bases at V and 5 bases at J, with 7 bases in the middle. This chain's CDR3 is CASSLDPRTEAFF. The CDR3 DNA reads TGTGCCAGCAGCTTAGATCCTAGAACTGAAGCTTTCTTT.

The V gene is TRBV5-5, the J gene TRBJ2-2; TRBD2 matches at 8 bases. CDR3 length: 19 amino acids. Losses at the gene ends were 2 bases for V and 2 bases for J; bases not matched to a gene: 14. Germline CDR1 and CDR2: SGHKS and YYEKEE (reference sequence). CDR3 DNA: TGTGCCAGCAGCTTTACGACCTCTCCCGGACTAGCTAACACCGGGGAGCTGTTTTTT. This translates into CASSFTTSPGLANTGELFF.

The V and J genes are TRBV7-2 and TRBJ2-3; D is uncertain. CDR1 and CDR2 from the germline V gene are SGHTA and FQGNSA. The CDR3 runs 15 residues. V lost 3 bases and J 6 bases, leaving 16 bases between the germline ends. The DNA of the CDR3 is TGTGCCAGCAGCTTTCAGACGATCACGCGGGATACGCAGTATTTT. Residues: CASSFQTITRDTQYF.

V gene TRBV28 combines with J gene TRBJ2-3; no reliable D call. The germline V gene has CDR1 MDHEN and CDR2 SYDVKM. The ends were cut back, 6 bases at V and 10 bases at J, with 17 bases in the middle. CDR3 length equals 13 residues. CDR3 protein: CASRQQSPASQYF. The CDR3 bases are TGTGCCAGCAGACAACAGTCCCCGGCATCGCAGTATTTT.

J is TRBJ2-1 and V is TRBV3-1 (or the pseudogene TRBV3-2); 13 nucleotides align to TRBD2. CDR1 is LGHDT and CDR2 is YNNKEL in the germline V gene (reference sequence). With V trimmed by 4 bases and J by 4 bases, 1 base remained unmatched. The CDR3 is 15 residues long. The CDR3 loop reads CASSRLAGGYNEQFF. The CDR3 nucleotides read TGTGCCAGCAGCCGACTAGCGGGAGGATACAATGAGCAGTTCTTC.

This chain uses TRBV5-5 with TRBJ1-4; D is possibly TRBD1 (6 bases). V was cut by 5 bases and J by 7 bases, with 15 bases left in between. From germline, CDR1 is SGHKS and CDR2 YYEKEE (reference sequence). CDR3 length: 14 amino acids. The DNA for the CDR3 is TGTGCCAGCAGTCCCGGACAGCCCCTTGAAAAACTGTTTTTT. This translates into CASSPGQPLEKLFF.

This clone is a singleton in its sample. The chain employs TRBV5-1 and TRBJ1-6; 12 bases are a match to TRBD1. The CDR3 has 15 amino acids. Looked up from germline, CDR1 is SGHRS and CDR2 is YFSETQ. V dropped 3 bases and J dropped 14; count of bases not matched to a gene: 9. CDR3 in DNA: TGCGCCAGCAGCTCCGGGACAGGGGGCCCCCCAGCCCTCCACTTT. This codes for CASSSGTGGPPALHF.

V and J are TRBV5-5 and TRBJ2-3; D remains unclear. Trimming removed 0 bases from V and 6 bases from J, with 8 bases in between. CDR3 length equals 13 residues. Germline assignment: CDR1 SGHKS and CDR2 YYEKEE (reference sequence). This CDR3 reads CASSLGIGDTQYF. The DNA for the CDR3 is TGTGCCAGCAGCTTGGGTATCGGGGATACGCAGTATTTT. Full variable domain (missing parts from reference TRBV5-5 and TRBJ2-3): DAGVTQSPTHLIKTRGQQVTLRCSPISGHKSVSWYQQVLGQGPQFIFQYYEKEERGRGNFPDRFSARQFPNYSSELNVNALLLGDSALYLCASSLGIGDTQYFGPGTRLTVL.

This clone was counted once. The chain combines TRBV11-2 with TRBJ1-4; a weak D match, TRBD1 (5 bases). Germline V gene sequence: CDR1 SGHAT, CDR2 FQNNGV. The CDR3 has 13 residues. The V and J ends lost 5 bases and 8 bases respectively, with 12 bases between them. The CDR3 sequence is CASSPRNREKLFF. CDR3 DNA: TGTGCCAGCAGCCCCCGTAACAGGGAAAAACTGTTTTTT.

This clone appeared a single time. This chain connects TRBV14 to TRBJ2-1; 8 nucleotides line up with TRBD2. The germline V gene encodes CDR1 SGHDN and CDR2 FVKESK. The CDR3 runs to 16 residues. The V and J ends lost 0 bases and 8 bases, in that order; junction bases with no gene match: 9. The CDR3 spells CASSQEFSGMGDEQFF. CDR3 nucleotides: TGTGCCAGCAGCCAAGAATTTAGCGGGATGGGGGATGAGCAGTTCTTC.

This chain connects TRBV5-4 to TRBJ1-6; 8 nucleotides agree with TRBD1. Trimming removed 0 bases from V and 7 bases from J; junction bases left unmatched: 3. The CDR3 runs to 15 residues. Germline CDR1 and CDR2: SGHNT and YYREEE (reference sequence). The CDR3 DNA sequence: TGTGCCAGCAGCTTGGACAGGGGGTCAAATTCACCCCTCCACTTT. The encoded protein is CASSLDRGSNSPLHF. Full variable domain (missing parts from reference TRBV5-4 and TRBJ1-6): ETGVTQSPTHLIKTRGQQVTLRCSSQSGHNTVSWYQQALGQGPQFIFQYYREEENGRGNFPPRFSGLQFPNYSSELNVNALELDDSALYLCASSLDRGSNSPLHFGNGTRLTVT.

V usage is TRBV7-8 and J usage is TRBJ1-5; no clear D. The germline gives CDR1 SGHVS, CDR2 FQNEAQ. There are 14 residues in the CDR3. V shed 7 bases and J shed 0 bases, with 10 bases lying between them. The CDR3 loop reads CASTPLDSNQPQHF. The CDR3 DNA sequence: TGTGCCAGCACCCCGCTAGATAGCAATCAGCCCCAGCATTTT.

V and J are TRBV20-1 and TRBJ1-1; D is ambiguous. This CDR3 has 11 residues. Trimming removed 5 bases from V and 5 bases from J, with 9 bases in between. Germline V gene data show CDR1 as DFQATT and CDR2 as SNEGSKA (reference sequence). The CDR3 nucleotides are TGCAGTGCTCAGTTCAGGACTGAAGCTTTCTTT. This codes for CSAQFRTEAFF.

The V gene is TRBV11-3, the J gene TRBJ2-5; TRBD1 agrees at 9 bases. Germline V gene lookup returns CDR1 SGHNT and CDR2 YENEEA. CDR3 length equals 14 residues. The V and J ends lost 5 bases and 7 bases, in that order; junction bases with no gene match: 8. The CDR3: CASSLRTGDGTQYF. As DNA, the CDR3 is TGTGCCAGCAGCCTTCGGACAGGGGATGGGACCCAGTACTTC.

This chain connects TRBV4-2 to TRBJ2-2, with TRBD2 matching over 7 bases. V gave up 2 bases and J gave up 6 bases; unmatched junction bases: 12. CDR3 length: 17 amino acids. Germline values: CDR1 LGHNA, CDR2 YNFKEQ. Written as DNA, the CDR3 is TGTGCCAGCAGCCAAAGGAGGGCGGGAGACGGTGCCGGGGAGCTGTTTTTT. It translates to CASSQRRAGDGAGELFF.